One TCR beta chain is described in this entry. What it recognizes is unknown. Then a second PCR, running roughly 7 to 11 cycles, was carried out with a sample-barcoded 5' primer and a J-beta primer mix. TCRdb ran MiXCR on the 5' RACE reads and lists one entry per CDR3 protein. The sample records 1.5 million to 2 million distinct CDR3 sequences, 28% being singletons. Isolation of PBMCs gave at least 6 million cells per sample. Total RNA was isolated from each sample in quantities of at least 5 micrograms. Trimming took 8 bases from V and 5 from J; bases not matched to a gene: 11. Germline values: CDR1 SNHLY, CDR2 FYNNEI. The CDR3 is 15 residues long. This sample was included in a study of blood T cells in healthy people across ages. The study's findings and limits: PBMCs went unsorted, and a conclusive naive versus antigen-experienced comparison was therefore prevented. Investigators treated diversity estimates from one million T cells as underestimates.

The chain employs TRBV2 and TRBJ2-5; 10 nucleotides align to TRBD1. The clonotype originates from a woman aged 30 to 39 in good health. The material sequenced was blood. DNA for the CDR3: TGTGCCAGCTCCTCAGCCGGGACAGGGGTGGAGACCCAGTACTTC. Protein sequence: CASSSAGTGVETQYF.